This TCR beta chain was found in a study of T cell responses to AZD1222 COVID-19 vaccine. Method: immunoSEQ multiplex PCR; TCRdb's copy keeps in-frame clones and lacks some. The table includes roughly 200,000 clones, 90% to 95% detected once. Concerning this clone: Its target is not known.

The germline gives CDR1 MNHEY, CDR2 SMNVEV (reference sequence). Trimming pared 7 bases from V and 0 bases from J, leaving 24 bases between. CDR3 length: 18 amino acids. General study results and limits: Nearly half of spike-specific TCRs reportedly target unmutated variant regions. There were vaccine-associated CD4 TCRs across spike, dominant at 160-218 and 743-854. The donor group comprised mostly white British people and more females; the analysis possibly underestimated clonal diversity.

The TCR comes from an adult who received the MenACWY meningococcal vaccine as a control. The rearrangement joins TRBV27 to TRBJ1-2; a possible D gene is TRBD1 (6 bases). The specimen comprised peripheral blood, sampled 28 days after the second dose of the MenACWY control vaccine. CDR3 residues: CASTLQGGRIGANYGYTF. As DNA, the CDR3 is TGTGCCAGCACCCTACAGGGTGGAAGGATCGGCGCTAACTATGGCTACACCTTC.